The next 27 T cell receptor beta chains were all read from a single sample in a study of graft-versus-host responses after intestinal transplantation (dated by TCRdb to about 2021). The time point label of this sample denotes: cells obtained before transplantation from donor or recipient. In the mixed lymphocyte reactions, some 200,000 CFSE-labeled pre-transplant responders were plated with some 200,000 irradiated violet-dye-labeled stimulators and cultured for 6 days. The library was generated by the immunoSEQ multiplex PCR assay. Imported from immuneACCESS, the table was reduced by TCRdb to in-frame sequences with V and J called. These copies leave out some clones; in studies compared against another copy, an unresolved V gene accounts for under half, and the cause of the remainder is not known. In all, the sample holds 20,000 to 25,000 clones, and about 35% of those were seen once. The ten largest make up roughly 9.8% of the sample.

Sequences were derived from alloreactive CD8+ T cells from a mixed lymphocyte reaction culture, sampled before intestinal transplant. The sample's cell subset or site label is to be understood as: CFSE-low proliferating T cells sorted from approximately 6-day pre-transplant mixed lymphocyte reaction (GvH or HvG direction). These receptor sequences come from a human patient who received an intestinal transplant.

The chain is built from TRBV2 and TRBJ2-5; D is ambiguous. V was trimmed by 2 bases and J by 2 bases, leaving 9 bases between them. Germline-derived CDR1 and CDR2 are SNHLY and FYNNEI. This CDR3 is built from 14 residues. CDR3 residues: CASSESMGQETQYF. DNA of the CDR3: TGTGCCAGCAGTGAAAGCATGGGACAAGAGACCCAGTACTTC.

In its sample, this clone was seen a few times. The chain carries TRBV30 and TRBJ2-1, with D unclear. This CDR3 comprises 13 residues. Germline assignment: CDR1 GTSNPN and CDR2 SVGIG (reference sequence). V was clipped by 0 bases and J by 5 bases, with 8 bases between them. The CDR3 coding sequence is TGTGCCTGGAGTGTCTCTTGGGACAATGAGCAGTTCTTC. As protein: CAWSVSWDNEQFF.

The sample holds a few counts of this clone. The CDR3 protein is CASSSPILAEETQYF. In nucleotides, the CDR3 is TGCGCCAGCAGCTCCCCAATACTAGCGGAAGAGACCCAGTACTTC. V and J are TRBV5-1 and TRBJ2-5, with 8 nucleotides matching TRBD2. Germline V gene data show CDR1 as SGHRS and CDR2 as YFSETQ. After removal of 3 bases from V and 3 bases from J, the junction contained 7 bases not matched to a gene. CDR3 length: 15 amino acids.

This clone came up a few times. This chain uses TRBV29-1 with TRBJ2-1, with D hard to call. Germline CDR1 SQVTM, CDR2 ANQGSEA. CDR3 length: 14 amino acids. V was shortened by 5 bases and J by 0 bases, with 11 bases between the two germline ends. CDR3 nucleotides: TGCAGCGTTCACTTATTAAGCTCCTACAATGAGCAGTTCTTC. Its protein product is CSVHLLSSYNEQFF.

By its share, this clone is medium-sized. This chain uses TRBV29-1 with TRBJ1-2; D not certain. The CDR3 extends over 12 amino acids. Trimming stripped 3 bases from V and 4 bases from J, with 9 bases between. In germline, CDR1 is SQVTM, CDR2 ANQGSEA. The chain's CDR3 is CSVDGGLYGYTF. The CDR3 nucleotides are TGCAGCGTTGATGGAGGACTCTATGGCTACACCTTC.

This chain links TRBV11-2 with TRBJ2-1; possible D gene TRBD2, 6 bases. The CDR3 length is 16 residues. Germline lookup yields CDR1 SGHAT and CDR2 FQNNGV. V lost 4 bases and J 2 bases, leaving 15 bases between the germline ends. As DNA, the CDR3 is TGTGCCAGCAGCTCCCTAGCCGGGAGAACCTACAATGAGCAGTTCTTC. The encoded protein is CASSSLAGRTYNEQFF.

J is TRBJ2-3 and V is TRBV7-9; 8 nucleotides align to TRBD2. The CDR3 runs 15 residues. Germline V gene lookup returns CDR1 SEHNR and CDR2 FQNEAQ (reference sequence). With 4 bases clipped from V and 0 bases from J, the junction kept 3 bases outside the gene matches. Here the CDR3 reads CASSSASGSTDTQYF. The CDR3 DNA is TGTGCCAGCAGCTCTGCTAGCGGGAGCACAGATACGCAGTATTTT.

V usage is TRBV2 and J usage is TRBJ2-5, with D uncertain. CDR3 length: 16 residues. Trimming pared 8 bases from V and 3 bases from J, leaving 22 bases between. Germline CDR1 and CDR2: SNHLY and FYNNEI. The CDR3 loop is CASSRSVGLGEETQYF. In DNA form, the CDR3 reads TGTGCCAGCTCAAGGTCGGTTGGGCTAGGAGAAGAGACCCAGTACTTC.

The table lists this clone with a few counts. DNA of the CDR3: TGTGCCAGCAGCTTAGCGACAGGGGATGAGTACTTC. It yields the protein CASSLATGDEYF. The V and J genes are TRBV7-9 and TRBJ2-7; TRBD1 matches 8 bases. This CDR3 comprises 12 residues. Germline CDR1 and CDR2: SEHNR and FQNEAQ (reference sequence). V shed 0 bases and J 11 bases; nucleotides not matched to a gene: 3.

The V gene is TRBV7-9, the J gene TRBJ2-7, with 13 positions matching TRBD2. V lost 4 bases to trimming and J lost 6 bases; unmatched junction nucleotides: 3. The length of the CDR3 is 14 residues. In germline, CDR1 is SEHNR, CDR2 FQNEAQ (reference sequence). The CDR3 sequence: CASSWTSGRSEQYF. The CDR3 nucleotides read TGTGCCAGCAGCTGGACTAGCGGGAGATCCGAGCAGTACTTC.

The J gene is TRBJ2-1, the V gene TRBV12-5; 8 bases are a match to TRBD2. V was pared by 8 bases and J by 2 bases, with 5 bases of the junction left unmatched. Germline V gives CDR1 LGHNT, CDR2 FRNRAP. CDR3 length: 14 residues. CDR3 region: CASLALAAYNEQFF. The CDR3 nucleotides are TGTGCTAGTTTGGCACTAGCGGCCTACAATGAGCAGTTCTTC. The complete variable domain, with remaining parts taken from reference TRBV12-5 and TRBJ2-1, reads DARVTQTPRHKVTEMGQEVTMRCQPILGHNTVFWYRQTMMQGLELLAYFRNRAPLDDSGMPKDRFSAEMPDATLATLKIQPSEPRDSAVYFCASLALAAYNEQFFGPGTRLTVL.

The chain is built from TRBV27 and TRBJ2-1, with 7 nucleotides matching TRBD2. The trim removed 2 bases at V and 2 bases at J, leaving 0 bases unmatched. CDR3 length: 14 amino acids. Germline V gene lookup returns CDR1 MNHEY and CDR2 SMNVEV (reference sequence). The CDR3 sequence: CASSLLAAYNEQFF. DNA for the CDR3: TGTGCCAGCAGTTTACTAGCGGCCTACAATGAGCAGTTCTTC.

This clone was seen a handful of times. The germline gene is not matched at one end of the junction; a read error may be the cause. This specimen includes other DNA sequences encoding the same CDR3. CDR3 DNA sequence: TGTGCCAGCAGCCAAGGTCGGGGAGTCTCCTACGAGCAGTACTTC. It yields the protein CASSQGRGVSYEQYF. J is TRBJ2-7 and V is TRBV4-1, with D possibly matching TRBD2 (5 bases). This CDR3 region has 15 residues. Germline V gene data show CDR1 as MGHRA and CDR2 as YSYEKL.

CDR3 in amino acids: CASRPDGNYGYTF. CDR3 DNA: TGTGCCAGTAGGCCGGACGGTAACTATGGCTACACCTTC. V gene TRBV7-2 combines with J gene TRBJ1-2, with D uncertain. CDR1 and CDR2 (germline): SGHTA, FQGNSA. The CDR3 sequence is 13 residues long. The V gene lost 9 bases and the J gene lost 1 base, with 12 bases spanning the gap. Looking up the rest from reference TRBV7-2 and TRBJ1-2 gives the full variable domain: GAGVSQSPSNKVTEKGKDVELRCDPISGHTALYWYRQSLGQGLEFLIYFQGNSAPDKSGLPSDRFSAERTGGSVSTLTIQRTQQEDSAVYLCASRPDGNYGYTFGSGTRLTVV.

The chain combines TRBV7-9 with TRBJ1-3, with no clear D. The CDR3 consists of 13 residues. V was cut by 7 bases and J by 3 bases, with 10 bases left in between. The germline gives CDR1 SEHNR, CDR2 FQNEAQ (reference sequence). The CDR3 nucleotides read TGTGCCAGCACCGGGGTTGTTGGAAACACCATATATTTT. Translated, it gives CASTGVVGNTIYF.

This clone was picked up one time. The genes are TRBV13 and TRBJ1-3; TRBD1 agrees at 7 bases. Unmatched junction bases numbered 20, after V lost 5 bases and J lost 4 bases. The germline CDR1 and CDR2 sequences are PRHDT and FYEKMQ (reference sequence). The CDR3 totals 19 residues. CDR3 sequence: CASSHHPAAGGVGGNTIYF. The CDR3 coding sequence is TGTGCCAGCAGCCATCACCCAGCCGCAGGGGGGGTCGGAGGAAACACCATATATTTT.

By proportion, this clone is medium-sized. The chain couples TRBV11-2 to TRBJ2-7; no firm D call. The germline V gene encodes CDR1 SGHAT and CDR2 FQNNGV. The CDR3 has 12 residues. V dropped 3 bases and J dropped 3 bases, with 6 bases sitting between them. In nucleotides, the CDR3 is TGTGCCAGCAGCTTCTCAAGCTACGAGCAGTACTTC. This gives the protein CASSFSSYEQYF.

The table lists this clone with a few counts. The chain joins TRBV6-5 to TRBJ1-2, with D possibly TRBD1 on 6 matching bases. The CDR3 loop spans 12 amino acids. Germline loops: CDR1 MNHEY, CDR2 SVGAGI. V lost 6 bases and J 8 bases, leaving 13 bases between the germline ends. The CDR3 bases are TGTGCCAGCAGACCCGGGGGGGGCGGCTACACCTTC. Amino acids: CASRPGGGGYTF.

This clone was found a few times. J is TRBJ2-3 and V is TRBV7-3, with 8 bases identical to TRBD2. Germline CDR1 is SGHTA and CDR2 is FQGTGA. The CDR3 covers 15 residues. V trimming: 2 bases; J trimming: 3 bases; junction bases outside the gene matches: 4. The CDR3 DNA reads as TGTGCCAGCAGCTTAGTGTCGGGAGGGACAGATACGCAGTATTTT. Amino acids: CASSLVSGGTDTQYF.

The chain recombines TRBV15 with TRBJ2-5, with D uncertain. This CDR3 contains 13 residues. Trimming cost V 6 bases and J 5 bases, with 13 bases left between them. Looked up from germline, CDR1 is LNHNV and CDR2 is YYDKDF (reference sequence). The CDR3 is CATRRSFWETQYF. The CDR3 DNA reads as TGTGCCACCAGACGTTCCTTTTGGGAGACCCAGTACTTC.

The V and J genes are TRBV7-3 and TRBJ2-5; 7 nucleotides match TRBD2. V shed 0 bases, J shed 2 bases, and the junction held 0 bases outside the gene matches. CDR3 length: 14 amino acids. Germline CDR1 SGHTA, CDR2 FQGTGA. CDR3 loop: CASSLTGGQETQYF. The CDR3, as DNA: TGTGCCAGCAGCTTAACGGGAGGGCAAGAGACCCAGTACTTC.

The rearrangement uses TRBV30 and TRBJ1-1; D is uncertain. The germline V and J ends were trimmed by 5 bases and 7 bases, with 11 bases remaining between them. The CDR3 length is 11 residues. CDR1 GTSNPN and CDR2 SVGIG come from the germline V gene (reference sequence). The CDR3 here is CAWENPSEAFF. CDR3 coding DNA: TGTGCCTGGGAGAATCCCAGTGAAGCTTTCTTT. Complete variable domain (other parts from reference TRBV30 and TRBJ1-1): SQTIHQWPATLVQPVGSPLSLECTVEGTSNPNLYWYRQAAGRGLQLLFYSVGIGQISSEVPQNLSASRPQDRQFILSSKKLLLSDSGFYLCAWENPSEAFFGQGTRLTVV.

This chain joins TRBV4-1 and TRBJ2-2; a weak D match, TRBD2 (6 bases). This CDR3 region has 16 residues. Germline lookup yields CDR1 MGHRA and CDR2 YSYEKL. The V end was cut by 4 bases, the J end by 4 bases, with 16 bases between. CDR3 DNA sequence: TGCGCCAGCAGCCTTGTCTACGGGGGATTCACCGGGGAGCTGTTTTTT. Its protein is CASSLVYGGFTGELFF.

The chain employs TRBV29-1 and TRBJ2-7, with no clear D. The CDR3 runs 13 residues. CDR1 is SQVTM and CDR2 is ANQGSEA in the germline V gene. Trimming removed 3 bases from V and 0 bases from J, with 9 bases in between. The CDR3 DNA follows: TGCAGCGTTGATTTGACAAACTCCTACGAGCAGTACTTC. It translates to CSVDLTNSYEQYF.

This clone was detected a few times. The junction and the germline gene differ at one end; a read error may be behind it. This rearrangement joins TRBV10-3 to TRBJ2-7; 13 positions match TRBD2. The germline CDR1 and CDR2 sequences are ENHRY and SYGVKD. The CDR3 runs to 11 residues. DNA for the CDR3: TGTGCCATCAGCAAAACTAGCGGGAGGGCCTTC. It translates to CAISKTSGRAF.

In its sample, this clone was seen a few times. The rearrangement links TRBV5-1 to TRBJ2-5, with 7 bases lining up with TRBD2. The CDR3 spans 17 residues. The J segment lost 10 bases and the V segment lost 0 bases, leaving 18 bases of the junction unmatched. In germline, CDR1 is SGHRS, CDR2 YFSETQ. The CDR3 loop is CASSLDLRDYAWRGQYF. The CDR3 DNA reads TGCGCCAGCAGCTTGGACCTCCGGGACTACGCCTGGCGGGGCCAGTACTTC.

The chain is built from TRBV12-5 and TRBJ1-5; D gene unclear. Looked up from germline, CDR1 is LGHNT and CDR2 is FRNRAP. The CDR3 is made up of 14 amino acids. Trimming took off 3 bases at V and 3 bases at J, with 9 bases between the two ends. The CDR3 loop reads CASGFRAANQPQHF. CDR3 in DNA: TGTGCTAGTGGTTTTAGGGCCGCCAATCAGCCCCAGCATTTT.